This entry features one T cell receptor (beta chain) sequence. The read halts 3 residues ahead of the CDR3 end, with the missing end drawn from the germline J gene. Germline CDR1 GTSNPN, CDR2 SVGIG (reference sequence). The V gene lost 4 bases and the J gene lost 5 bases, with 19 bases spanning the gap. This CDR3 region has 15 residues. The sample belongs to a study of T cells in women clearing cervical HPV infection. Libraries were prepared by immunoSEQ multiplex PCR; TCRdb keeps only in-frame clonotypes and omits some of them. The sample totals tens of thousands of clones; its top ten clones hold 5% to 5.5%.

The sample comprised blood buffy coat. The clonotype originates from a woman aged 18-69 years with a cervical HPV16 infection that either progressed to CIN3+ or cleared (not recorded which). The rearrangement links TRBV30 to TRBJ2-3; a possible D gene is TRBD2 (6 bases). The CDR3 loop is CAWNLLAGTVDTQYF. The CDR3 bases that were read are TGTGCCTGGAACCTTCTGGCGGGGACGGTAGATACG.